This record concerns one T cell receptor (beta chain) sequence. Its antigen is currently unknown. The sample originates from a study of vaccination and CD4 T cells after COVID-19. Study as a whole: There were six male and four female convalescents, and two of them were Hispanic. Treatment of control cultures consisted of a CEFX pool, an HIV-1 Nef pool, or no peptide.

Treatment reported: 10-day PBMC culture with coronavirus spike peptide pools or control peptides (ViraFEST assay). First, ViraFEST expanded antigen-specific T cells with peptide pools, and next it sequenced the TCRs. The Oncomine TCR Beta short-read assay sequenced DNA from cultured CD4+ T cells. TCRdb recomputed calls from the PCR reads with MiXCR, one row per CDR3 protein. This sample carries around 10,000 distinct CDR3 sequences, around 61% of them seen once, and the ten largest clones take 25% to 35%. CDR1 is MNHEY and CDR2 is SVGAGI in the germline V gene. The junction had 5 bases not matched to a gene; V was cut back by 0 bases and J by 4 bases. The CDR3 has 15 residues.

The receptor was derived from a human donor who had recovered from COVID-19. The sample consisted of CD4+ T cells from blood, cultured in vitro. The chain combines TRBV6-5 with TRBJ2-7, with 8 bases identical to TRBD1. Written as DNA, the CDR3 is TGTGCCAGCAGTTACTCCCGGACAGGGCTTTACGAGCAGTACTTC. Translated, it gives CASSYSRTGLYEQYF.